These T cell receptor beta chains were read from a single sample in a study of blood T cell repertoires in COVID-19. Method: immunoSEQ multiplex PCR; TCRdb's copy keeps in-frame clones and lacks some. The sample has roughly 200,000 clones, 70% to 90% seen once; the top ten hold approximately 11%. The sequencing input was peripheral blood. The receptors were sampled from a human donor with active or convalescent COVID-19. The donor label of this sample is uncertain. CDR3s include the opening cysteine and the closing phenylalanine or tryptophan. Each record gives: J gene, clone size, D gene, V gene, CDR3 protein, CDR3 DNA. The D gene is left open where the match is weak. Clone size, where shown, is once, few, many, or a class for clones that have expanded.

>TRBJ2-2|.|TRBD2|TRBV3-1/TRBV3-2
CASSQELRLAGSGELFF
TGTGCCAGCAGCCAAGAGTTGAGACTAGCGGGCTCCGGGGAGCTGTTTTTT
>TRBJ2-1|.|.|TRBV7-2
CASSQPGNEQFF
TGTGCCAGCAGCCAACCGGGCAATGAGCAGTTCTTC
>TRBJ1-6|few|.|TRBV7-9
CASSEAVSPLHF
TGTGCCAGCAGCGAGGCGGTGTCACCCCTCCACTTT
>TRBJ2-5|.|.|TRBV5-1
CASSPGQETQYF
TGCGCCAGCAGTCCGGGACAAGAGACCCAGTACTTC
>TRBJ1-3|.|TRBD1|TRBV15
CATSKDRGYTIYF
TGTGCCACCAGTAAGGACAGGGGTTACACCATATATTTT
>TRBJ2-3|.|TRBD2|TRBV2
CASSDPGLRADTQYF
TGTGCCAGCAGTGATCCGGGACTAAGGGCTGATACGCAGTATTTT
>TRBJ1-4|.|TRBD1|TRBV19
CASRLTGKYEKLFF
TGTGCCAGTAGGTTGACAGGGAAGTACGAAAAACTGTTTTTT
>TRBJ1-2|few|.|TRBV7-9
CASSPAKSHWTAGYGYTF
TGTGCCAGCAGCCCGGCTAAGAGTCATTGGACAGCCGGCTATGGCTACACCTTC
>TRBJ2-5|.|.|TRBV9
CASSDSREETQYF
TGTGCCAGCAGCGACTCTCGAGAAGAGACCCAGTACTTC
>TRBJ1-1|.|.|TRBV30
CAWSGGLLTEAFF
TGTGCCTGGAGTGGGGGACTGCTCACTGAAGCTTTCTTT
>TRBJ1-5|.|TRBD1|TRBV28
CASITGGPSNQPQHF
TGTGCCAGCATTACAGGGGGGCCTAGCAATCAGCCCCAGCATTTT
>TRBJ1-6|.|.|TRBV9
CASSVGLGVYSSPLHF
TGTGCCAGCAGCGTAGGGTTAGGTGTGTACAGTTCACCCCTCCACTTT
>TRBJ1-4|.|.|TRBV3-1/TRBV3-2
CASSQATAPRKEKLFF
TGTGCCAGCAGCCAAGCCACGGCACCGCGGAAGGAAAAACTGTTTTTT
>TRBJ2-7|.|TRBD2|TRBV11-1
CASSTGLASGEQYF
TGTGCCAGCAGCACGGGACTAGCGTCGGGTGAGCAGTACTTC
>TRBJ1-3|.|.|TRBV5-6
CASSFGDSGNTIYF
TGTGCCAGCAGCTTCGGTGACTCTGGAAACACCATATATTTT
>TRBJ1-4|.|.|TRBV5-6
CASSGGVTNEKLFF
TGTGCCAGCAGCGGGGGGGTTACTAATGAAAAACTGTTTTTT
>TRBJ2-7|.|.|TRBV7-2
CASTPGQNYEQYF
TGTGCCAGCACCCCAGGGCAGAACTACGAGCAGTACTTC
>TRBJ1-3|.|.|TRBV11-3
CASSLVVDTIYF
TGTGCCAGCAGCTTAGTAGTGGACACCATATATTTT
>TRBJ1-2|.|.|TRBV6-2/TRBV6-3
CASSPQGSYGYTF
TGTGCCAGCAGCCCACAGGGTTCCTATGGCTACACCTTC
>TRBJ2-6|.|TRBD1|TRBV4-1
CASSQDRTGPSSGANVLTF
TGCGCCAGCAGCCAAGATCGGACAGGACCTAGCTCTGGGGCCAACGTCCTGACTTTC
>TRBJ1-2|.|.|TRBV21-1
CASRLETGTGYTF
TGTGCCAGCAGATTAGAGACAGGGACTGGCTACACCTTC
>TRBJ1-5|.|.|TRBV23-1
CASVRTSTF
TGCGCCAGCGTCAGGACATCGACCTTT
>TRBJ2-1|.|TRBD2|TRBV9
CASSAPTRGRGLGSYNEQFF
TGTGCCAGCAGCGCCCCTACCCGGGGCAGGGGACTAGGATCCTACAATGAGCAGTTCTTC
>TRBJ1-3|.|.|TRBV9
CASTTQVSGNTIYF
TGTGCCAGCACTACCCAAGTCTCTGGAAACACCATATATTTT
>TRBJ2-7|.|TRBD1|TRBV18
CASSQLTGDPYF
TGTGCCAGCTCGCAGCTGACAGGGGATCCGTACTTC
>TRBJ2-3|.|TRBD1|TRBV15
CATRTGGTDTQYF
TGTGCCACAAGGACAGGGGGCACAGATACGCAGTATTTT
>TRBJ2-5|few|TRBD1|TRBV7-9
CASSFRPTGDQETQYF
TGTGCCAGCAGCTTCCGCCCTACAGGGGACCAAGAGACCCAGTACTTC
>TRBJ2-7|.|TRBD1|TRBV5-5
CASSLAGTGEEQYF
TGTGCCAGCAGCTTGGCCGGGACAGGGGAAGAGCAGTACTTC
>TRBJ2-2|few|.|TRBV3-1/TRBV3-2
CASSSGGGELFF
TGTGCCAGCAGCAGCGGCGGCGGGGAGCTGTTTTTT
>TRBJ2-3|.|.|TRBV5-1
CASRRQDGRNTDTQYF
TGCGCCAGCAGGAGACAGGATGGGCGGAACACAGATACGCAGTATTTT
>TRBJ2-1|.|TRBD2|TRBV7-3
CASSLNRNPGGRVGNEQFF
TGTGCCAGCAGCTTGAACCGTAACCCGGGCGGGAGAGTAGGAAATGAGCAGTTCTTC
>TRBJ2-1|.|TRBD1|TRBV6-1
CASSADRASDNEQFF
TGTGCCAGCAGTGCTGACAGGGCGTCAGACAATGAGCAGTTCTTC
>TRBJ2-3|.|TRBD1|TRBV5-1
CASSGGTGGPDTQYF
TGCGCCAGCAGCGGTGGGACAGGGGGTCCAGATACGCAGTATTTT
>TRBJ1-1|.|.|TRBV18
CASSPAQGEAFF
TGTGCCAGCTCACCCGCACAGGGAGAAGCTTTCTTT
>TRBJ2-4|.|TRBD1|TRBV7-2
CASSSGWDRGNIQYF
TGTGCCAGCAGCTCTGGTTGGGACAGGGGCAACATTCAGTACTTC
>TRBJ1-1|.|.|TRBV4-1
CASSQGTGTHRNTEAFF
TGCGCCAGCAGCCAAGGGACCGGGACTCATAGGAACACTGAAGCTTTCTTT
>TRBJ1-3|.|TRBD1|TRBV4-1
CASSPSGQGFGNTIYF
TGCGCCAGCAGCCCCTCGGGACAGGGGTTCGGAAACACCATATATTTT
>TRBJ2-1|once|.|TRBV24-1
CATSDSTLTASSYNEQFF
TGTGCCACCAGTGATTCGACGCTGACTGCGAGCTCCTACAATGAGCAGTTCTTC
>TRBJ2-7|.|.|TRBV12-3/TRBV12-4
CASSSGFYEQYF
TGTGCCAGCAGTTCAGGGTTCTACGAGCAGTACTTC
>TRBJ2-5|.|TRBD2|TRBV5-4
CASSLIAGGIETQYF
TGTGCCAGCAGCTTGATAGCGGGGGGAATAGAGACCCAGTACTTC
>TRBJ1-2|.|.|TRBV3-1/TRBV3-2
CASSPRVYSNYGYTF
TGTGCCAGCAGCCCCCGTGTGTATTCTAACTATGGCTACACCTTC
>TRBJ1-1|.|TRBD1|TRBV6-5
CASSQHSQGSEAFF
TGTGCCAGCAGTCAACACTCACAGGGGTCTGAAGCTTTCTTT
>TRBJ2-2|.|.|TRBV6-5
CASSPPKNSGELFF
TGTGCCAGCAGCCCCCCAAAGAACTCCGGGGAGCTGTTTTTT
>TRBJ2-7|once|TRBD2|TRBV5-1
CASSLDDSGRAPYEQYF
TGCGCCAGCAGCTTGGATGATAGCGGGAGGGCTCCCTACGAGCAGTACTTC
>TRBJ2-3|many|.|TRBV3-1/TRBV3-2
CASSQVPGVDTQYF
TGTGCCAGCAGCCAAGTTCCGGGGGTGGATACGCAGTATTTT
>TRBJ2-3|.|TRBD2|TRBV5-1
CASSLGLAGVTDTQYF
TGCGCCAGCAGCCTGGGACTAGCGGGAGTTACAGATACGCAGTATTTT
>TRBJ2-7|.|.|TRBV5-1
CASSLEQGPTYEQYF
TGCGCCAGCAGCTTAGAACAGGGCCCTACCTACGAGCAGTACTTC
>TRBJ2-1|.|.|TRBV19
CASSIRGPRRNEQFF
TGTGCCAGTAGTATACGAGGGCCAAGGCGCAATGAGCAGTTCTTC
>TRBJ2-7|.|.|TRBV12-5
CASGRLSEQYF
TGTGCTAGTGGTCGGTTGAGCGAGCAGTACTTC
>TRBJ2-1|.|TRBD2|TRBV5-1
CASSLFSGGAEQFF
TGCGCCAGCAGCTTATTTAGCGGGGGGGCCGAGCAGTTCTTC
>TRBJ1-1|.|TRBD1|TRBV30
CARSRQGQGTFSEAFF
TGTGCCCGTTCTAGGCAGGGACAGGGGACTTTTTCAGAAGCTTTCTTT
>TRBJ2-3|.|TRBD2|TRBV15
CATASELAEPVGTDTQYF
TGTGCCACCGCGTCCGAACTAGCGGAGCCAGTCGGCACAGATACGCAGTATTTT
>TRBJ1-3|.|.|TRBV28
CASSLGGGRAGNTIYF
TGTGCCAGCAGTCTGGGAGGGGGTAGGGCTGGAAACACCATATATTTT
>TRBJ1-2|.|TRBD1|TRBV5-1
CASRLAGTENGYTF
TGCGCCAGCAGACTGGCCGGGACAGAGAATGGCTACACCTTC
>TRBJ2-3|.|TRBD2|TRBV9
CASSGGLAADTQYF
TGTGCCAGCAGCGGGGGACTAGCAGCAGATACGCAGTATTTT
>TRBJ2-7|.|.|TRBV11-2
CASSLDSGGGDEQYF
TGTGCCAGCAGCCTCGATTCAGGGGGAGGCGACGAGCAGTACTTC
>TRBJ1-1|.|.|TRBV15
CATSRGGFNTEAFF
TGTGCCACCAGCAGGGGGGGGTTCAACACTGAAGCTTTCTTT
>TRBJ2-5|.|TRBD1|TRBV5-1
CASSLEGAGVETQYF
TGCGCCAGCAGCTTGGAGGGGGCAGGAGTGGAGACCCAGTACTTC
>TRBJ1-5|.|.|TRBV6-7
CARWGLNQPQHF
TGTGCCAGATGGGGCCTCAATCAGCCCCAGCATTTT